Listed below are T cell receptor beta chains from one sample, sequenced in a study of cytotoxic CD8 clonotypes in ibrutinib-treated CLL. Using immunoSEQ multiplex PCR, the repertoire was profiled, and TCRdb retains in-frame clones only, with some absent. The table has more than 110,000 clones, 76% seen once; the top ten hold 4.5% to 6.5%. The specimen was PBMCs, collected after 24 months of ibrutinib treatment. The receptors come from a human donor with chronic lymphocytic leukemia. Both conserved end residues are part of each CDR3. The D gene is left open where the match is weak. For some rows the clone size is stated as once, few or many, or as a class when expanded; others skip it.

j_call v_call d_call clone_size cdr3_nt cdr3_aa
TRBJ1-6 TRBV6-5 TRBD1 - TGTGCCAGCAGTTACGCCGGGACAGGGGCGTCACCCCTCCACTTT CASSYAGTGASPLHF
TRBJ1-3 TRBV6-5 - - TGTGCCAGCAGTCAGGGGCGAGCCTCTGGAAACACCATATATTTT CASSQGRASGNTIYF
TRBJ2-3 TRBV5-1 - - TGCGCCAGCAGCTTGGCCACGGATACGCAGTATTTT CASSLATDTQYF
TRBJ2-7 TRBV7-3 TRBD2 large TGTGCCAGCAGCTTCGGATTAGCGGGCGAGCAGTACTTC CASSFGLAGEQYF
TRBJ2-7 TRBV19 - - TGTGCCAGTCGTCCCACCGACACCTACGAGCAGTACTTC CASRPTDTYEQYF
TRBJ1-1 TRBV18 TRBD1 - TGTGCCAGCTCACCAACCGGACAGGCGGGCACTGAAGCTTTCTTT CASSPTGQAGTEAFF
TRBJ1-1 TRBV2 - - TGTGCCAGCAGTGACTCAGGGGTGGGCACTGAAGCTTTCTTT CASSDSGVGTEAFF
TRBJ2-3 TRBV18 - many TGTGCCAGCTCACCACCGGTTAGCACAGATACGCAGTATTTT CASSPPVSTDTQYF
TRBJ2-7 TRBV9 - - TGTGCCAGCAGCCCAGGGGGAGGGCGGTACGAGCAGTACTTC CASSPGGGRYEQYF
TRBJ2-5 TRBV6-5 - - TGTGCCAGCAGGGCCAGCCAAGAGACCCAGTACTTC CASRASQETQYF
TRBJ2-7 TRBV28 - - TGTGCCAGCAGTCCCCCTGCCCCGAGTACCGAGCAGTACTTC CASSPPAPSTEQYF
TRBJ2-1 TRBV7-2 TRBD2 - TGTGCCAGCAGCTCTCTCTGGCGGGAGTATCACAATGAGCAGTTCTTC CASSSLWREYHNEQFF
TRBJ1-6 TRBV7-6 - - TGTGCCAGCAGCTTAGGTAGCCCCGAAAATTCACCCCTCCACTTT CASSLGSPENSPLHF
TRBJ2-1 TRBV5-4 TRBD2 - TGTGCCAGCAGCGGGAGGGCCTACAATGAGCAGTTCTTC CASSGRAYNEQFF
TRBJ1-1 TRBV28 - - TGTGCCACCGGACAGATTGAAGCTTTCTTT CATGQIEAFF
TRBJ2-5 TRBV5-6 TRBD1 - TGTGCCAGCAGCCGTCCCGGGACAGGGATTGGGGAAGAGACCCAGTACTTC CASSRPGTGIGEETQYF
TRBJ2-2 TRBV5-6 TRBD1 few TGTGCCAGCAGCTACGGACAGGGTTTGGTCACCGGGGAGCTGTTTTTT CASSYGQGLVTGELFF
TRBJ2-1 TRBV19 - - TGTGCCAGTAGTATCGCCGCAGCAGCCTACAATGAGCAGTTCTTC CASSIAAAAYNEQFF
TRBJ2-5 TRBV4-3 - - TGCGCCAGCAGCCGGGGGCTGGCCGGCGGGACCGAAGAGACCCAGTACTTC CASSRGLAGGTEETQYF
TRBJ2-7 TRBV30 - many TGTGCCTGGAGTGTTGCAGGGTGGGGGTACGAGCAGTACTTC CAWSVAGWGYEQYF
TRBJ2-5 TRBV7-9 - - TGTGCCAGCAGCCACCCAGGGGGGCCAGAGACCCAGTACTTC CASSHPGGPETQYF
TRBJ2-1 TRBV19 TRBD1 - TGTGCCAGTAGTATAGCTACAGGGGGCCGGGATGAGCAGTTCTTC CASSIATGGRDEQFF
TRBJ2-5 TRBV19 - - TGTGCCAGTAGTATCGGAACAGCCCAAGAGACCCAGTACTTC CASSIGTAQETQYF
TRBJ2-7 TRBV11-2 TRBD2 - TGTGCCAGCAGCCCGGGACTAGCCGAGCAGTACTTC CASSPGLAEQYF
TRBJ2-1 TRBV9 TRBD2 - TGTGCCAGCAGCCCTAGCGGGGACTCCTACAATGAGCAGTTCTTC CASSPSGDSYNEQFF
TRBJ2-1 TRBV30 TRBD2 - TGTGCCTGGTTCCTAGCGGGGGCCGCACGACACTACAATGAGCAGTTCTTC CAWFLAGAARHYNEQFF